The 32 T cell receptor beta chains given below trace back to one sample, sequenced in a study of control samples from healthy donors and cancer patients. Assay: immunoSEQ multiplex PCR; the TCRdb copy retains only in-frame clones and omits some. Counted here are about 58,000 clones, around 87% occurring once; the ten biggest clones make up approximately 11%. The source material was PBMCs. These receptors all stem from an older woman with lung cancer.

V is TRBV7-3 and J is TRBJ2-1; D could derive from TRBD1 or TRBD2 (5 bases each). There are 13 residues in the CDR3. Trimming removed 5 bases from V and 9 bases from J, with 14 bases in between. The germline V gene has CDR1 SGHTA and CDR2 FQGTGA. CDR3 sequence (DNA): TGTGCCAGCAGCCCAGGGAATGAGGGTGAGCAGTTCTTC. It codes for CASSPGNEGEQFF.

This clone has only one observation. The chain combines TRBV19 with TRBJ1-1; D might be TRBD1 (5 bases). Trimming removed 10 bases from V and 3 bases from J, with 21 bases in between. The CDR3 length is 15 residues. Germline CDR1 LNHDA, CDR2 SQIVND (reference sequence). CDR3: CATKGGAFADTEAFF. The CDR3 region has the DNA TGTGCCACCAAGGGAGGGGCCTTCGCGGACACTGAAGCTTTCTTT.

This rearrangement joins TRBV5-1 to TRBJ1-1; D not certain. The CDR3 is 16 amino acids. Germline V lookup: CDR1 SGHRS, CDR2 YFSETQ. Trimming pared 0 bases from V and 0 bases from J, leaving 12 bases between. The CDR3 loop reads CASSLDVGGLNTEAFF. In DNA form, the CDR3 reads TGCGCCAGCAGCTTGGACGTTGGTGGATTGAACACTGAAGCTTTCTTT.

The CDR3 coding sequence is TGTGCCTGGACCCTCAGGCTAGCGGGACCAACGCAGTTCTTC. This translates into CAWTLRLAGPTQFF. The chain has TRBV30 and TRBJ2-1, with 9 bases that match TRBD2. Germline CDR1 and CDR2: GTSNPN and SVGIG (reference sequence). J lost 12 bases, V lost 4 bases, and 13 bases had no gene match. CDR3 length: 14 residues. Together with reference TRBV30 and TRBJ2-1, the CDR3 gives the full variable domain: SQTIHQWPATLVQPVGSPLSLECTVEGTSNPNLYWYRQAAGRGLQLLFYSVGIGQISSEVPQNLSASRPQDRQFILSSKKLLLSDSGFYLCAWTLRLAGPTQFFGPGTRLTVL.

This sequence joins TRBV12-3 or TRBV12-4 and TRBJ2-2; D is uncertain. The CDR3 covers 13 residues. V was shortened by 5 bases and J by 6 bases, with 10 bases between the two germline ends. CDR3 sequence reads: CASSPRRAGELFF. The CDR3 region has the DNA TGTGCCAGCAGTCCGCGCCGGGCCGGGGAGCTGTTTTTT.

The CDR3: CASSRGNEKLFF. CDR3 coding DNA: TGTGCCAGTAGCCGGGGTAATGAAAAACTGTTTTTT. The gene calls are TRBV19 and TRBJ1-4; D is undetermined. Germline-derived CDR1 and CDR2 are LNHDA and SQIVND (reference sequence). Trimming took 6 bases from V and 4 from J, leaving 6 bases between them. The CDR3 is 12 amino acids.

The chain carries TRBV5-6 and TRBJ2-2, with D uncertain. This CDR3 spans 14 amino acids. Germline V CDR1 and CDR2: SGHDT, YYEEEE. V was pared by 2 bases and J by 1 base, with 6 bases between. The CDR3 DNA is TGTGCCAGCAGCTTCGCCAGGAACACCGGGGAGCTGTTTTTT. Amino acid sequence: CASSFARNTGELFF.

Worth noting for this clone: This specimen includes other DNA sequences encoding the same CDR3. The chain joins TRBV5-1 to TRBJ2-1, with D unclear. The CDR3 covers 15 residues. The germline V gene encodes CDR1 SGHRS and CDR2 YFSETQ. The V end was cut by 0 bases, the J end by 2 bases, with 9 bases between. CDR3 protein: CASSLASGTYNEQFF. The CDR3 DNA is TGCGCCAGCAGCTTGGCGTCCGGAACCTACAATGAGCAGTTCTTC.

This sequence joins TRBV5-1 and TRBJ1-1; tentative D call: TRBD1 (5 bases). Germline CDR1 reads SGHRS; CDR2 reads YFSETQ. This CDR3 comprises 14 residues. V shed 2 bases and J shed 2 bases, with 10 bases lying between them. The CDR3 sequence is CASSFPQGNTEAFF. The CDR3 nucleotides read TGCGCCAGCAGCTTCCCTCAGGGAAACACTGAAGCTTTCTTT.

This sequence joins TRBV4-2 and TRBJ1-4; D remains ambiguous. V shed 0 bases and J shed 4 bases, with 9 bases lying between them. This CDR3 spans 15 amino acids. CDR1 is LGHNA, CDR2 YNFKEQ, per germline. The CDR3 protein is CASSQDMAINEKLFF. The DNA for the CDR3 is TGTGCCAGCAGCCAAGATATGGCGATTAATGAAAAACTGTTTTTT.

The V call is TRBV10-3, the J call TRBJ1-2, with D hard to call. The V end lost 3 bases, the J end lost 0 bases, and 8 bases lay between the germline ends. The CDR3 runs to 14 residues. Looked up from germline, CDR1 is ENHRY and CDR2 is SYGVKD. The CDR3 reads CAISEGGTNYGYTF. The CDR3 region has the DNA TGTGCCATCAGTGAAGGCGGCACTAACTATGGCTACACCTTC.

The chain joins TRBV20-1 to TRBJ1-1; TRBD1 is a possible D gene (5 bases). V lost 7 bases and J lost 3, with 9 bases in between. The germline V gene has CDR1 DFQATT and CDR2 SNEGSKA (reference sequence). The CDR3 is made up of 11 amino acids. The CDR3 is CSVWGDTEAFF. DNA of the CDR3: TGCAGTGTTTGGGGGGACACTGAAGCTTTCTTT.

This clone was picked up one time. This chain links TRBV13 with TRBJ2-6; unclear D gene. Germline CDR1 and CDR2: PRHDT and FYEKMQ (reference sequence). V lost 3 bases, J lost 0 bases, and 6 bases lay in between. The CDR3 has 15 residues. The CDR3 is CASSFLGSGANVLTF. In nucleotides, the CDR3 is TGTGCCAGCAGCTTTTTGGGCTCTGGGGCCAACGTCCTGACTTTC.

This chain links TRBV2 with TRBJ2-5, with 7 bases lining up with TRBD1. CDR3 length: 15 amino acids. Germline CDR1 and CDR2: SNHLY and FYNNEI. With 4 bases clipped from V and 0 bases from J, the junction kept 5 bases outside the gene matches. The CDR3 sequence is CASSGNRGNQETQYF. The CDR3 DNA reads TGTGCCAGCAGTGGGAACAGGGGTAACCAAGAGACCCAGTACTTC.

The chain recombines TRBV7-9 with TRBJ1-4, with 7 bases fitting TRBD1. Germline lookup yields CDR1 SEHNR and CDR2 FQNEAQ (reference sequence). The CDR3 runs 15 residues. V lost 2 bases to trimming and J lost 4 bases; unmatched junction nucleotides: 4. The CDR3 sequence is CASSLLSGGNEKLFF. The CDR3, as DNA: TGTGCCAGCAGCTTATTATCAGGGGGTAATGAAAAACTGTTTTTT.

The chain uses TRBV19 and TRBJ1-5; D uncertain. In germline, CDR1 is LNHDA, CDR2 SQIVND (reference sequence). The CDR3 extends over 16 amino acids. V gave up 7 bases and J gave up 4 bases, with 20 bases separating them. Here the CDR3 reads CASTPLFGRGNQPQHF. The CDR3 DNA reads as TGTGCCAGTACCCCCCTCTTTGGGCGGGGAAATCAGCCCCAGCATTTT. The variable domain in full, completed from reference TRBV19 and TRBJ1-5, reads DGGITQSPKYLFRKEGQNVTLSCEQNLNHDAMYWYRQDPGQGLRLIYYSQIVNDFQKGDIAEGYSVSREKKESFPLTVTSAQKNPTAFYLCASTPLFGRGNQPQHFGDGTRLSIL.

The chain couples TRBV5-1 to TRBJ2-2; perhaps TRBD2 as D (5 bases). Germline V gene lookup returns CDR1 SGHRS and CDR2 YFSETQ. The CDR3 contains 17 residues. Trimming removed 3 bases from V and 1 base from J, with 16 bases in between. This chain's CDR3 is CASSSGVEVKNTGELFF. Written as DNA, the CDR3 is TGCGCCAGCAGCTCAGGCGTGGAGGTAAAGAACACCGGGGAGCTGTTTTTT.

The V and J genes are TRBV12-5 and TRBJ2-7; tentative D call: TRBD2 (5 bases). The CDR3 totals 12 residues. V lost 4 bases and J lost 7, with 11 bases in between. Germline CDR1 reads LGHNT; CDR2 reads FRNRAP. Written as DNA, the CDR3 is TGTGCTAGTGGTTCAGCCCGGAGGGAGCAGTACTTC. This codes for CASGSARREQYF.

This clone was picked up one time. The CDR3 sequence: CASSLTATGTDGYTF. The CDR3 nucleotides read TGTGCCAGCAGCTTAACGGCGACAGGGACGGATGGCTACACCTTC. The chain recombines TRBV7-3 with TRBJ1-2; 7 bases align to TRBD1. The trim removed 0 bases at V and 6 bases at J, leaving 7 bases unmatched. The length of the CDR3 is 15 residues. Germline-derived CDR1 and CDR2 are SGHTA and FQGTGA.

This clone appeared a single time. The J gene is TRBJ2-3, the V gene TRBV6-1; TRBD2 agrees at 8 bases. This CDR3 has 17 amino acids. Trimming took 4 bases from V and 2 from J; bases not matched to a gene: 11. Per the germline V gene, CDR1 is MNHNS and CDR2 is SASEGT. This chain's CDR3 is CASSASLSGVNTDTQYF. The CDR3 nucleotides are TGTGCCAGCAGTGCTTCCCTTAGCGGGGTTAACACAGATACGCAGTATTTT.

The chain joins TRBV28 to TRBJ2-7; 9 bases map to TRBD2. V lost 7 bases, J lost 2 bases, and 6 bases stayed unmatched. The CDR3 contains 14 residues. Germline V lookup: CDR1 MDHEN, CDR2 SYDVKM. In DNA form, the CDR3 reads TGTGCCAGCAAAATAGCGGGAGCTACCTACGAGCAGTACTTC. The encoded protein is CASKIAGATYEQYF.

The chain carries TRBV13 and TRBJ2-5, with 8 bases lining up with TRBD2. Germline-derived CDR1 and CDR2 are PRHDT and FYEKMQ (reference sequence). V shed 5 bases and J 4 bases; nucleotides not matched to a gene: 3. The CDR3 sequence is 13 residues long. The CDR3 loop reads CASSPLAGETQYF. The CDR3 bases are TGTGCCAGCAGCCCGCTAGCGGGAGAGACCCAGTACTTC.

The chain links TRBV12-3 or TRBV12-4 to TRBJ2-4; 8 bases align to TRBD1. The CDR3 covers 13 residues. After removal of 6 bases from V and 7 bases from J, the junction contained 5 bases not matched to a gene. CDR3 residues: CASSGTGWNIQYF. The CDR3 DNA sequence: TGTGCCAGCAGCGGGACAGGTTGGAACATTCAGTACTTC.

The V and J genes are TRBV10-2 and TRBJ2-3, with TRBD2 matching over 7 bases. The CDR3 is made up of 14 amino acids. Per germline, CDR1 WSHSY and CDR2 SAAADI. V gave up 6 bases and J gave up 0 bases; unmatched junction bases: 3. CDR3 in amino acids: CASRLAASTDTQYF. The DNA for the CDR3 is TGCGCCAGCAGGCTAGCGGCCAGCACAGATACGCAGTATTTT.

This chain uses TRBV7-3 with TRBJ1-6, with D possibly matching TRBD1 (5 bases). Germline V lookup: CDR1 SGHTA, CDR2 FQGTGA. V shed 2 bases and J shed 8 bases, with 10 bases lying between them. The CDR3 has 14 residues. The DNA for the CDR3 is TGTGCCAGCAGCTTAGGGGACGAGTATTCACCCCTCCACTTT. It specifies CASSLGDEYSPLHF. Full variable domain (rest looked up from reference TRBV7-3 and TRBJ1-6): GAGVSQTPSNKVTEKGKYVELRCDPISGHTALYWYRQSLGQGPEFLIYFQGTGAADDSGLPNDRFFAVRPEGSVSTLKIQRTERGDSAVYLCASSLGDEYSPLHFGNGTRLTVT.

The CDR3 coding sequence is TGTGCCAGCAGTGTGGGCGGGGGGGCCGCAGATACGCAGTATTTT. This translates into CASSVGGGAADTQYF. The chain joins TRBV2 to TRBJ2-3; the match to TRBD2 covers 9 bases. The V segment lost 4 bases and the J segment 4 bases; nucleotides outside the gene matches: 6. The CDR3 runs to 15 residues. Germline V gene data show CDR1 as SNHLY and CDR2 as FYNNEI.

This chain connects TRBV6-5 to TRBJ2-7, with D possibly called TRBD1 or TRBD2 (5 bases each). Germline V CDR1 and CDR2: MNHEY, SVGAGI. V was cut by 8 bases and J by 6 bases, with 20 bases left in between. This CDR3 spans 14 amino acids. The CDR3 here is CASLGTLTTGEQYF. The CDR3 bases are TGTGCCAGCCTTGGGACGCTTACTACGGGCGAGCAGTACTTC.

The V call is TRBV6-1, the J call TRBJ2-3; 12 nucleotides align to TRBD2. V lost 2 bases and J lost 2; bases outside the gene matches: 2. The CDR3 consists of 16 residues. Germline V lookup: CDR1 MNHNS, CDR2 SASEGT. CDR3 coding DNA: TGTGCCAGCAGTGAACTAGCGGGGGGGCCCACAGATACGCAGTATTTT. Encoded protein: CASSELAGGPTDTQYF.

The rearrangement links TRBV3-1 (or the pseudogene TRBV3-2) to TRBJ2-5; 7 bases agree with TRBD1. The V segment lost 1 base and the J segment 2 bases; nucleotides outside the gene matches: 4. This CDR3 has 15 residues. Germline CDR1 reads LGHDT; CDR2 reads YNNKEL (reference sequence). CDR3 nucleotide sequence: TGTGCCAGCAGCCAAGGGACAGGACCGCAAGAGACCCAGTACTTC. Amino acids: CASSQGTGPQETQYF.

A remark on this clone: An end of the junction differs from the germline gene, which may be a read error. The chain joins TRBV5-1 to TRBJ2-7; 10 bases fit TRBD2. The CDR3 extends over 15 amino acids. Looked up from germline, CDR1 is SGHRS and CDR2 is YFSETQ. CDR3 in DNA: TGCGCCAGCAGTTTGGCCCCAGCGGGAGGGTACGAGCAGTACTTC. The encoded protein is CASSLAPAGGYEQYF. The full variable domain, in which reference TRBV5-1 and TRBJ2-7 provide the parts outside the CDR3, is KAGVTQTPRYLIKTRGQQVTLSCSPISGHRSVSWYQQTPGQGLQFLFEYFSETQRNKGNFPGRFSGRQFSNSRSEMNVSTLELGDSALYLCASSLAPAGGYEQYFGPGTRLTVT.

CDR3 sequence: CASSLTGGPGWEQYF. The CDR3 region has the DNA TGTGCCAGCAGCTTAACAGGGGGCCCGGGATGGGAGCAGTACTTC. The chain recombines TRBV11-2 with TRBJ2-7; TRBD1 matches at 9 bases. V shed 2 bases and J 7 bases; nucleotides not matched to a gene: 9. Germline CDR1 is SGHAT and CDR2 is FQNNGV. The CDR3 runs to 15 residues.

This sequence joins TRBV6-5 and TRBJ2-3; possible D gene TRBD1, 7 bases. The CDR3 runs to 12 residues. Looked up from germline, CDR1 is MNHEY and CDR2 is SVGAGI. The V end was cut by 2 bases, the J end by 9 bases, with 9 bases between. CDR3 nucleotide sequence: TGTGCCAGCAGTTACGGAGGGGGCACGCAGTATTTT. It encodes CASSYGGGTQYF.